The clone carrying this TCR beta chain was detected ten times or more. Amplification targeted TCR beta CDR3 regions from RNA transcripts. During a first-round RT-PCR of the TCR CDR3, the HTBI primer set was used. TCRdb re-called the multiplex PCR reads with MiXCR, one entry per CDR3 protein. The table has 250,000 to 300,000 distinct CDR3 sequences, roughly 15% seen once. The data were obtained in a study of T cells in Graves' hyperthyroidism and ophthalmopathy. Trimming stripped 3 bases from V and 0 bases from J, with 11 bases between. CDR3 length: 15 residues. Germline V gives CDR1 KGHSH, CDR2 LQKENI. Those with hyperthyroidism were 18 to 65 years old, newly diagnosed, and ill for under 2 months.

This TCR derives from a woman aged 45-65 years with Graves' hyperthyroidism that later progressed to Graves' ophthalmopathy. The V gene is TRBV18, the J gene TRBJ1-1; D is unclear. Material for sequencing was blood. Here the CDR3 reads CASSPPRALNTEAFF. DNA of the CDR3: TGTGCCAGCTCACCGCCTAGGGCTTTGAACACTGAAGCTTTCTTT.